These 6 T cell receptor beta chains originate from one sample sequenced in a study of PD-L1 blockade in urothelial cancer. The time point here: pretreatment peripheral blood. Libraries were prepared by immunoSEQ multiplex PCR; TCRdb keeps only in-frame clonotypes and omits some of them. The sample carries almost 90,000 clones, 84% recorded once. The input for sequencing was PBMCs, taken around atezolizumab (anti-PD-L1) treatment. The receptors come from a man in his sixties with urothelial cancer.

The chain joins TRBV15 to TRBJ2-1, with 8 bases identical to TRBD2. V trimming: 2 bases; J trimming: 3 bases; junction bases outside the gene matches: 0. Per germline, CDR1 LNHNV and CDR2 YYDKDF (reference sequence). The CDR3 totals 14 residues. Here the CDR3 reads CATSRLAGYNEQFF. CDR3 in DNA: TGTGCCACCAGCAGACTAGCGGGCTACAATGAGCAGTTCTTC.

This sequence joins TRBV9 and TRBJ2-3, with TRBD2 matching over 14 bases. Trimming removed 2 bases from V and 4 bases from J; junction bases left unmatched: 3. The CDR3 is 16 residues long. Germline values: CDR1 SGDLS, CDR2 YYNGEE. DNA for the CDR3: TGTGCCAGCAGCGTGGGGACTAGCGGGAGTGCAGATACGCAGTATTTT. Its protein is CASSVGTSGSADTQYF.

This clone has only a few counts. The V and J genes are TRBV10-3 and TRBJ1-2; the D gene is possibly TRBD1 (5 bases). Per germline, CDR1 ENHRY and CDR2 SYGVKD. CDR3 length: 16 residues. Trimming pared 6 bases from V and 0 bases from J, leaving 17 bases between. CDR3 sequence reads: CAIREQAAIANYGYTF. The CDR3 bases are TGTGCCATCAGGGAACAGGCGGCGATCGCTAACTATGGCTACACCTTC.

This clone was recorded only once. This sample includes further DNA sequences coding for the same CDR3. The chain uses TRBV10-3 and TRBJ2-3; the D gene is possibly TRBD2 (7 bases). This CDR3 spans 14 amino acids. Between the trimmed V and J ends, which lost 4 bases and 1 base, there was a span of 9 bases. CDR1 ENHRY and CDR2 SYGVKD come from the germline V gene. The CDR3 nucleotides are TGTGCCATCAGTGGGGGGGGCGGCACAGATACGCAGTATTTT. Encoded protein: CAISGGGGTDTQYF.

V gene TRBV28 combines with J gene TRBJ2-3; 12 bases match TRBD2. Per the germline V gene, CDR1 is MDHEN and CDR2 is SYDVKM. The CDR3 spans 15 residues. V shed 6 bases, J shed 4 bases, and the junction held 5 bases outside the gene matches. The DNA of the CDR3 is TGTGCCAGCAGGACGACTAGCGGGAGCCCAGATACGCAGTATTTT. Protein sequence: CASRTTSGSPDTQYF. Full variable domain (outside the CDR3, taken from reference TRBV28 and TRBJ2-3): DVKVTQSSRYLVKRTGEKVFLECVQDMDHENMFWYRQDPGLGLRLIYFSYDVKMKEKGDIPEGYSVSREKKERFSLILESASTNQTSMYLCASRTTSGSPDTQYFGPGTRLTVL.

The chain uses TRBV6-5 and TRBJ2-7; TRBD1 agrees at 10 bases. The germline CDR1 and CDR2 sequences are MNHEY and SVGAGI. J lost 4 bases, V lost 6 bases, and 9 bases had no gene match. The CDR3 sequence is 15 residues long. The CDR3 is CASRRGTGDSYEQYF. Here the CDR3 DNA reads TGTGCCAGCAGGAGAGGGACAGGGGATTCGTACGAGCAGTACTTC.